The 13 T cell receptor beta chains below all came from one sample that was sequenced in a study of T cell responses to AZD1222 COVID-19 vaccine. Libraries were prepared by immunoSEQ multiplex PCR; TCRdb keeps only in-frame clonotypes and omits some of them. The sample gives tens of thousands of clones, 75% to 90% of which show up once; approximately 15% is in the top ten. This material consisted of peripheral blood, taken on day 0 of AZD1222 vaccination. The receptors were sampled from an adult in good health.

The CDR3 spells CASSWTTGNTEAFF. CDR3 DNA sequence: TGTGCCAGCAGCTGGACGACAGGGAACACTGAAGCTTTCTTT. The chain links TRBV5-6 to TRBJ1-1, with a possible D match to TRBD1 (6 bases). The germline V gene has CDR1 SGHDT and CDR2 YYEEEE. The CDR3 contains 14 residues. With 3 bases removed from V and 1 base from J, the gap between germline ends came to 10 bases.

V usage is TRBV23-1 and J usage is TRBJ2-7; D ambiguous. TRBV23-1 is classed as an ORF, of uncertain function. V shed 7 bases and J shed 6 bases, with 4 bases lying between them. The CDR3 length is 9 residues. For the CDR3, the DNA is TGCGCCAGCATTTTCGAGCAGTACTTC. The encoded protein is CASIFEQYF.

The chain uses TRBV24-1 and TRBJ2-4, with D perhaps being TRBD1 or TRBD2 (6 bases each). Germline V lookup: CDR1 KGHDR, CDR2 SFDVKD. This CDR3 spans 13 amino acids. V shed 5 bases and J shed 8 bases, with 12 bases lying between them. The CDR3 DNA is TGTGCCACCAGTGCCGGGGGCGAGGACATTCAGTACTTC. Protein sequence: CATSAGGEDIQYF.

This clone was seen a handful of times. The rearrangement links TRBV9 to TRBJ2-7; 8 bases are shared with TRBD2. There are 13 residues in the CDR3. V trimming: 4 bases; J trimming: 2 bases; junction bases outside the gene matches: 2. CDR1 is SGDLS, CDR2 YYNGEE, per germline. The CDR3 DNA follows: TGTGCCAGCAGCTCCGGGGGGGCCTACGAGCAGTACTTC. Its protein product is CASSSGGAYEQYF.

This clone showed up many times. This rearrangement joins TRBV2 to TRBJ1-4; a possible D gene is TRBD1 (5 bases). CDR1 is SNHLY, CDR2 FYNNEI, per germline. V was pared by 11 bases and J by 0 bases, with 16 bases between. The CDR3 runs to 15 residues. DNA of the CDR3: TGTGCCTCTAGGGACCGCCGATCAACTAATGAAAAACTGTTTTTT. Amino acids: CASRDRRSTNEKLFF. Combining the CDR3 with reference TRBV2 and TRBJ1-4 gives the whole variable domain EPEVTQTPSHQVTQMGQEVILRCVPISNHLYFYWYRQILGQKVEFLVSFYNNEISEKSEIFDDQFSVERPDGSNFTLKIRSTKLEDSAMYFCASRDRRSTNEKLFFGSGTQLSVL.

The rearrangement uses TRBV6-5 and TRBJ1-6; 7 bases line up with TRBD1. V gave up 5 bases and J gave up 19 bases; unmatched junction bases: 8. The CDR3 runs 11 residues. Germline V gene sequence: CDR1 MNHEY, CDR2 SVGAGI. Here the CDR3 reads CASSRQGPLHF. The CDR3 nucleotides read TGTGCCAGCAGTCGACAGGGACCGCTACACTTT.

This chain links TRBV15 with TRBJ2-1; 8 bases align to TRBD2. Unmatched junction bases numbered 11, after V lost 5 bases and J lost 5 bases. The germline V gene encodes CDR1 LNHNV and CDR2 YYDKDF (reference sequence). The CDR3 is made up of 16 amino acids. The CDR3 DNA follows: TGTGCCACCAGCGAACGACGTAGCGGGGTTGACAATGAGCAGTTCTTC. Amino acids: CATSERRSGVDNEQFF.

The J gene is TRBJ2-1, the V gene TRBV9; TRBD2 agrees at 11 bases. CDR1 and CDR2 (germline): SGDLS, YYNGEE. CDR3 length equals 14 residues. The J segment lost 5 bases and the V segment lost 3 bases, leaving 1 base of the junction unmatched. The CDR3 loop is CASSASGGNNEQFF. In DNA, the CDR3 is TGTGCCAGCAGCGCTAGCGGGGGGAACAATGAGCAGTTCTTC.

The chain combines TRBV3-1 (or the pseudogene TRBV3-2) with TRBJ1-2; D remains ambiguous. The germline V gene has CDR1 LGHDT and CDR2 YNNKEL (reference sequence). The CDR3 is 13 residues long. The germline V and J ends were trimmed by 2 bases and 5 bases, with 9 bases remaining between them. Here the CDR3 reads CASSQSQTYGYTF. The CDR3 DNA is TGTGCCAGCAGCCAATCCCAGACTTATGGCTACACCTTC.

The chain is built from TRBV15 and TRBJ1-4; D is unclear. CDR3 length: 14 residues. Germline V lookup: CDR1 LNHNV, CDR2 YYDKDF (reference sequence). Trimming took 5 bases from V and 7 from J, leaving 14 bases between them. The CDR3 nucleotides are TGTGCCACCAGCCCTGACAACTTCCGTGAAAAACTGTTTTTT. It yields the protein CATSPDNFREKLFF.

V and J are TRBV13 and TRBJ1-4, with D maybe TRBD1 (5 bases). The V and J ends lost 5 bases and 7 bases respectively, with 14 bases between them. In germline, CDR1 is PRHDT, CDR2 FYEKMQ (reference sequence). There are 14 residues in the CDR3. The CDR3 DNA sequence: TGTGCCAGCAGCATGGGACGCTCGGGTGAAAAACTGTTTTTT. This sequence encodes CASSMGRSGEKLFF.

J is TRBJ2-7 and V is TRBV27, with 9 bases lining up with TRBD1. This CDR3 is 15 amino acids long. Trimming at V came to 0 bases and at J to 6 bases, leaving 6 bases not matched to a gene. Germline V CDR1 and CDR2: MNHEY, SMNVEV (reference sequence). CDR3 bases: TGTGCCAGCAGTTTATCGGCACAGGGGGCCCTCGAGCAGTACTTC. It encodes CASSLSAQGALEQYF.

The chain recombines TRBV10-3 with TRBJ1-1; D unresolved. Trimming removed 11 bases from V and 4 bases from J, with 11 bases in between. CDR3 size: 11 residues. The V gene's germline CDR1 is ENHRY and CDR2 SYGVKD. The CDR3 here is CASGEGTEAFF. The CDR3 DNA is TGTGCCTCCGGTGAGGGCACTGAAGCTTTCTTT.